This T cell receptor (beta chain) was documented in a study of blood T cell repertoires in COVID-19. Study information: Donors in the United States, Italy and Spain gave samples during acute or convalescent COVID-19. Sources were T cells, B-cell-depleted T cells, or PBMCs; the material itself was cDNA or gDNA.

The CDR3 sequence is 15 residues long. CDR1 and CDR2 from the germline V gene are MNHEY and SVGAGI. Between the trimmed V and J ends, which lost 6 bases and 0 bases, there was a span of 11 bases. In the study's own analysis: By means of reference gene primer amplification, nucleated cell counts were estimated. Here immunoSEQ multiplex PCR was the method, and the copy in TCRdb shows in-frame clones only, minus some. V, J and clone size are those of that table, while D and trimming were read from the DNA. The table lists around 300,000 clones, roughly 85% of them singletons. The chain carries TRBV6-5 and TRBJ2-2; D remains ambiguous. The sequenced material came from peripheral blood. The source of this sequence is a human donor in a cohort sampled during active COVID-19. CDR3 amino acids: CASRLKAPNTGELFF. Here the CDR3 DNA reads TGTGCCAGCAGGCTAAAAGCCCCGAACACCGGGGAGCTGTTTTTT.